These T cell receptor beta chains were read from a single sample in a study of cytomegalovirus exposure and HLA in healthy donors. The data were produced by immunoSEQ multiplex PCR, yet TCRdb's version contains in-frame clones alone and is incomplete. The sample lists 120,000 or so clones, about 80% occurring once. The sequencing sample was made of PBMCs. The receptors here all came from a man in his fifties or sixties in good health and CMV-seropositive. Each CDR3 is given with its conserved first and last residue. The D gene is left open where the match is weak. The size field is filled for only some rows; it gives once, few, many or a size class.

length: 16; J: TRBJ2-3; D: TRBD1; V: TRBV11-2; size: NA; CDR3: CASSLLGGTAGDTQYF; DNA: TGTGCCAGCAGCTTATTAGGTGGGACAGCAGGAGATACGCAGTATTTT
length: 14; J: TRBJ2-7; D: TRBD1; V: TRBV2; size: NA; CDR3: CASREAGQGYEQYF; DNA: TGTGCCAGCAGAGAAGCCGGACAGGGGTACGAGCAGTACTTC
length: 15; J: TRBJ1-5; D: TRBD1; V: TRBV28; size: NA; CDR3: CASSWTGGSNQPQHF; DNA: TGTGCCAGCAGTTGGACAGGGGGGTCCAATCAGCCCCAGCATTTT
length: 11; J: TRBJ2-7; D: NA; V: TRBV6-1; size: NA; CDR3: CASSYRGEQYF; DNA: TGTGCCAGCAGTTACCGGGGGGAGCAGTACTTC
length: 15; J: TRBJ2-7; D: TRBD2; V: TRBV19; size: NA; CDR3: CASSLAGVSSYEQYF; DNA: TGTGCCAGTAGCTTAGCGGGAGTAAGCTCCTACGAGCAGTACTTC
length: 17; J: TRBJ2-3; D: TRBD2; V: TRBV4-1; size: NA; CDR3: CASSQDVTSGPGGTQYF; DNA: TGCGCCAGCAGCCAAGATGTGACTAGCGGCCCCGGGGGTACGCAGTATTTT
length: 14; J: TRBJ2-3; D: TRBD2; V: TRBV5-1; size: NA; CDR3: CASSKTSGVDTQYF; DNA: TGCGCCAGCAGCAAAACTAGCGGGGTAGATACGCAGTATTTT
length: 16; J: TRBJ2-7; D: TRBD2; V: TRBV7-9; size: NA; CDR3: CASSWTSGRSSYEQYF; DNA: TGTGCCAGCAGTTGGACTAGCGGGCGAAGCTCCTACGAGCAGTACTTC
length: 14; J: TRBJ2-1; D: TRBD2; V: TRBV9; size: NA; CDR3: CASSVGTSYLEQFF; DNA: TGTGCCAGCAGCGTAGGGACTAGCTACCTTGAGCAGTTCTTC
length: 13; J: TRBJ2-1; D: NA; V: TRBV5-1; size: NA; CDR3: CASSLGLAGEQFF; DNA: TGCGCCAGCAGCTTGGGACTTGCCGGGGAGCAGTTCTTC
length: 13; J: TRBJ1-4; D: NA; V: TRBV6-1; size: NA; CDR3: CASSEQGNEKLFF; DNA: TGTGCCAGCAGTGAACAGGGAAATGAAAAACTGTTTTTT
length: 14; J: TRBJ2-7; D: NA; V: TRBV11-2; size: NA; CDR3: CASSLVVQGYEQYF; DNA: TGTGCCAGCAGCTTAGTAGTTCAGGGCTACGAGCAGTACTTC
length: 15; J: TRBJ1-2; D: TRBD1; V: TRBV7-3; size: NA; CDR3: CASSLTPTGIYGYTF; DNA: TGTGCCAGCAGCTTAACCCCGACAGGGATCTATGGCTACACCTTC
length: 15; J: TRBJ2-7; D: TRBD2; V: TRBV9; size: NA; CDR3: CASSVLAGAGYEQYF; DNA: TGTGCCAGCAGCGTACTAGCGGGAGCCGGGTACGAGCAGTACTTC
length: 13; J: TRBJ2-7; D: NA; V: TRBV5-5; size: NA; CDR3: CASTRTDLREQYF; DNA: TGTGCCAGCACCCGGACAGACCTTCGCGAGCAGTACTTC
length: 15; J: TRBJ1-1; D: NA; V: TRBV5-1; size: NA; CDR3: CASSLVHGVGTEAFF; DNA: TGCGCCAGCAGCTTGGTGCACGGGGTGGGCACTGAAGCTTTCTTT
length: 17; J: TRBJ2-4; D: NA; V: TRBV28; size: NA; CDR3: CASSPVGGGFAKNIQYF; DNA: TGTGCCAGCAGCCCCGTTGGAGGGGGCTTTGCCAAAAACATTCAGTACTTC
length: 13; J: TRBJ2-5; D: NA; V: TRBV30; size: NA; CDR3: CAWARAEKRTQYF; DNA: TGTGCCTGGGCGCGGGCAGAGAAGAGGACCCAGTACTTC
length: 14; J: TRBJ1-2; D: TRBD1; V: TRBV7-9; size: NA; CDR3: CASSPVRQGVGYTF; DNA: TGTGCCAGCAGTCCTGTTCGACAGGGGGTTGGCTACACCTTC
length: 14; J: TRBJ1-2; D: TRBD1; V: TRBV27; size: NA; CDR3: CASRPGQAYYGYTF; DNA: TGTGCCAGCAGGCCAGGACAGGCCTACTATGGCTACACCTTC
length: 13; J: TRBJ1-1; D: NA; V: TRBV5-1; size: NA; CDR3: CASSLDRNTEAFF; DNA: TGCGCCAGCAGCCTAGACAGGAACACTGAAGCTTTCTTT
length: 10; J: TRBJ1-1; D: NA; V: TRBV14; size: NA; CDR3: CASSSEEAFF; DNA: TGTGCCAGCAGCTCGGAGGAAGCTTTCTTT
length: 14; J: TRBJ1-1; D: TRBD1; V: TRBV6-5; size: NA; CDR3: CASRDRGGWTEAFF; DNA: TGTGCCAGCAGGGACAGGGGTGGATGGACTGAAGCTTTCTTT
length: 14; J: TRBJ2-5; D: TRBD2; V: TRBV25-1; size: NA; CDR3: CASSEQTGGETQYF; DNA: TGTGCCAGCAGTGAACAGACGGGGGGGGAGACCCAGTACTTC
length: 18; J: TRBJ2-5; D: TRBD2; V: TRBV4-2; size: NA; CDR3: CASSQEASGGAGVETQYF; DNA: TGTGCCAGCAGCCAAGAGGCTAGCGGGGGGGCGGGGGTGGAGACCCAGTACTTC
length: 16; J: TRBJ1-5; D: TRBD1; V: TRBV7-8; size: NA; CDR3: CASSAHTGQAGQPQHF; DNA: TGCGCCAGCAGCGCCCATACGGGACAGGCGGGTCAGCCCCAGCATTTT
length: 15; J: TRBJ2-1; D: NA; V: TRBV6-6; size: NA; CDR3: CASSYPVERGNEQFF; DNA: TGTGCCAGCAGTTACCCGGTAGAAAGGGGAAATGAGCAGTTCTTC
length: 13; J: TRBJ2-5; D: NA; V: TRBV14; size: NA; CDR3: CASSQGLIGTQYF; DNA: TGTGCCAGCAGCCAAGGACTGATAGGGACCCAGTACTTC
length: 15; J: TRBJ2-5; D: NA; V: TRBV28; size: NA; CDR3: CASRPTGSYQETQYF; DNA: TGTGCCAGCAGACCCACAGGGTCCTACCAAGAGACCCAGTACTTC
length: 17; J: TRBJ1-4; D: TRBD1; V: TRBV5-1; size: NA; CDR3: CASSLFGGQGTNEKLFF; DNA: TGCGCCAGCAGCTTGTTTGGAGGACAGGGAACTAATGAAAAACTGTTTTTT
length: 16; J: TRBJ2-1; D: NA; V: TRBV5-1; size: NA; CDR3: CASSLNRAQGHGEQFF; DNA: TGCGCCAGCAGCTTGAACCGTGCCCAGGGCCACGGTGAGCAGTTCTTC
length: 12; J: TRBJ1-2; D: NA; V: TRBV30; size: NA; CDR3: CAWSNGNYGYTF; DNA: TGTGCCTGGAGTAACGGTAACTATGGCTACACCTTC
length: 15; J: TRBJ2-7; D: NA; V: TRBV21-1; size: few; CDR3: CASSLGQGKSYEQYF; DNA: TGTGCCAGCAGCCTTGGACAGGGCAAATCCTACGAGCAGTACTTC
length: 15; J: TRBJ2-3; D: TRBD1; V: TRBV18; size: NA; CDR3: CASSPPGQSTDTQYF; DNA: TGTGCCAGCTCACCACCGGGACAGTCCACAGATACGCAGTATTTT
length: 14; J: TRBJ1-6; D: NA; V: TRBV30; size: NA; CDR3: CAWAGEFNNSPLHF; DNA: TGTGCCTGGGCCGGGGAATTCAATAATTCACCCCTCCACTTT
length: 17; J: TRBJ2-7; D: NA; V: TRBV5-4; size: NA; CDR3: CASSLGGLGRGSYEQYF; DNA: TGTGCCAGCAGCTTGGGGGGACTGGGACGAGGCTCCTACGAGCAGTACTTC
length: 16; J: TRBJ1-4; D: TRBD1; V: TRBV9; size: few; CDR3: CASSVGDRGNNEKLFF; DNA: TGTGCCAGCAGCGTAGGGGACAGGGGTAATAATGAAAAACTGTTTTTT
length: 13; J: TRBJ1-5; D: TRBD1; V: TRBV6-1; size: NA; CDR3: CASGGTGVQPQHF; DNA: TGTGCCAGCGGGGGGACAGGGGTCCAGCCCCAGCATTTT
length: 13; J: TRBJ2-5; D: TRBD2; V: TRBV28; size: NA; CDR3: CASTGAGGETQYF; DNA: TGTGCCAGCACGGGGGCGGGAGGAGAGACCCAGTACTTC
length: 13; J: TRBJ2-1; D: NA; V: TRBV5-1; size: NA; CDR3: CASSTDLMDEQFF; DNA: TGCGCCAGCAGCACAGACCTCATGGATGAGCAGTTCTTC
length: 13; J: TRBJ1-1; D: NA; V: TRBV18; size: NA; CDR3: CASLEVYGGEAFF; DNA: TGTGCCAGCCTAGAAGTCTACGGGGGTGAAGCTTTCTTT
length: 16; J: TRBJ2-5; D: TRBD2; V: TRBV5-6; size: NA; CDR3: CASSLDSGAPGETQYF; DNA: TGTGCCAGCAGCTTGGATAGCGGGGCCCCGGGGGAGACCCAGTACTTC
length: 13; J: TRBJ2-5; D: NA; V: TRBV2; size: NA; CDR3: CASKESELQTQYF; DNA: TGTGCCAGCAAGGAGTCCGAGCTGCAAACGCAGTACTTC
length: 15; J: TRBJ1-2; D: TRBD1; V: TRBV7-3; size: NA; CDR3: CASSTAGTGTNGYTF; DNA: TGTGCCAGCAGCACCGCCGGGACAGGGACGAATGGCTACACCTTC
length: 16; J: TRBJ1-2; D: NA; V: TRBV27; size: NA; CDR3: CASSLDPLQGTDGYTF; DNA: TGTGCCAGCAGTTTAGACCCCCTACAGGGTACGGATGGCTACACCTTC
length: 14; J: TRBJ1-3; D: TRBD1; V: TRBV7-9; size: few; CDR3: CASSRGQGIDTIYF; DNA: TGTGCCAGCAGCCGGGGACAGGGGATAGACACCATATATTTT
length: 15; J: TRBJ2-4; D: TRBD1; V: TRBV18; size: NA; CDR3: CASSPLTGGINIQYF; DNA: TGTGCCAGCTCACCCCTGACAGGGGGGATAAACATTCAGTACTTC
length: 15; J: TRBJ2-5; D: TRBD1; V: TRBV18; size: NA; CDR3: CASSPSSHRGKTQYF; DNA: TGTGCCAGCTCACCTAGCTCCCACAGGGGAAAGACCCAGTACTTC
length: 14; J: TRBJ2-7; D: TRBD1; V: TRBV5-4; size: NA; CDR3: CASSYGTASYEQYF; DNA: TGTGCCAGCAGTTACGGGACAGCCTCCTACGAGCAGTACTTC
length: 12; J: TRBJ2-7; D: NA; V: TRBV11-1; size: NA; CDR3: CASSPASYEQYF; DNA: TGTGCCAGCAGCCCCGCGTCCTACGAGCAGTACTTC
length: 15; J: TRBJ1-2; D: NA; V: TRBV6-1; size: NA; CDR3: CASRAAGTAAYGYTF; DNA: TGTGCCAGCAGAGCCGCCGGGACTGCTGCCTATGGCTACACCTTC
length: 15; J: TRBJ2-2; D: NA; V: TRBV7-3; size: NA; CDR3: CASSPNRWGAGELFF; DNA: TGTGCCAGCAGTCCGAACCGGTGGGGGGCCGGGGAGCTGTTTTTT
length: 14; J: TRBJ1-3; D: NA; V: TRBV2; size: NA; CDR3: CASSATGRGNTIYF; DNA: TGTGCCAGCAGCGCCACAGGACGAGGAAACACCATATATTTT
length: 13; J: TRBJ1-2; D: TRBD1; V: TRBV28; size: NA; CDR3: CASSLVQGNGYTF; DNA: TGTGCCAGCAGTTTGGTACAGGGGAATGGCTACACCTTC
length: 13; J: TRBJ1-2; D: TRBD1; V: TRBV7-2; size: NA; CDR3: CASSSAAGGGYTF; DNA: TGTGCCAGCAGCTCTGCCGCAGGGGGGGGCTACACCTTC
length: 15; J: TRBJ2-1; D: TRBD2; V: TRBV5-6; size: NA; CDR3: CASSWRLASRDEQFF; DNA: TGTGCCAGCAGCTGGAGACTAGCCTCGAGGGATGAGCAGTTCTTC
length: 16; J: TRBJ2-1; D: NA; V: TRBV28; size: NA; CDR3: CASSSGRRGSYNEQFF; DNA: TGTGCCAGCAGTTCCGGGAGACGGGGGTCGTACAATGAGCAGTTCTTC
length: 16; J: TRBJ2-7; D: TRBD1; V: TRBV11-2; size: NA; CDR3: CASSFSRRGQAYEQYF; DNA: TGTGCCAGCAGCTTTTCACGCAGGGGGCAGGCCTACGAGCAGTACTTC
length: 13; J: TRBJ1-1; D: NA; V: TRBV11-1; size: NA; CDR3: CASSRGGFTEAFF; DNA: TGTGCCAGCTCACGCGGAGGGTTCACTGAAGCTTTCTTT
length: 16; J: TRBJ2-7; D: TRBD2; V: TRBV2; size: once; CDR3: CASRPSGRLSSYEQYF; DNA: TGTGCCAGCAGGCCTAGCGGGAGGCTTAGCTCCTACGAGCAGTACTTC